The present TCR beta chain was sequenced within a study of T cell clusters in autoimmune cytopenias (dated by TCRdb to the late 2010s). In terms of the full investigation: Per sample, TRB sequencing gave a median depth of about 53,000 reads and a median of about 2,300 distinct TRB clonotypes. TRB and IGH repertoires from peripheral blood were sequenced in autoimmune cytopenia patients at active disease and during treatment follow-up, with healthy, CLL and autoimmune hepatitis controls included alongside. The goal of the study was to determine whether autoimmune cytopenia patients have a disease-specific immune repertoire signature that could serve as a blood-based biomarker. The research as a whole found: Compared with active autoimmune hepatitis patients, healthy donors had almost three times as many exclusive TRB clusters, a finding consistent with an autoimmunity-wide signature. The cluster-lack signature was not seen for secondary cytopenia versus CLL, apparently masked by the dominant lymphoma-associated repertoire. A lack of physiological T cell clusters in primary autoimmune cytopenia patients was suggested by GLIPH, as 51 clusters were found to be exclusive to healthy donors versus around 17 exclusive to patients. Shifts in the TRB repertoire, including less even repertoires in secondary cytopenia and CLL, were mostly a reflection of lymphoma bias and not of autoimmunity. The T cell clusters were only ever defined in silico, so experimental validation of their functional role was still needed.

TRB amplification used around 250 ng of peripheral blood genomic DNA, 41,000 or so genome equivalents, per sample. With regard to this clonotype: Its cognate antigen has yet to be identified.

TRB rearrangements were amplified by multiplex PCR following a touch-down protocol, with the TRB-A and TRB-B primer pools mixed in one tube. Illumina adapters and sample indices were added to the amplicons through two consecutive PCR reactions using Phusion HS II polymerase. After gel purification with the NucleoSpin Gel and PCR Clean-up kit, the amplicons were quantified by Qubit and checked for quality on an Agilent 2100 Bioanalyzer. Sequencing of the libraries was done on an Illumina MiSeq with paired-end, single-indexed, 600-cycle runs. As for the authors' bioinformatics: Alignment and assembly of TRB reads were performed with MiXCR version 2.1.12 and the default MiXCR reference library. A clone was defined by each unique CDR3 nucleotide sequence, and the analysis included only productive sequences with two or more reads. Repertoire diversity was assessed with alpha-parameterized diversity profiles (alpha 0 to 5), including the Shannon (alpha 1) and Simpson (alpha 2) indices, which were computed with an R script. The tcR package was used to compute combinatorial TRB VJ usage, and cohorts were compared on this usage by principal component analysis with ade4. GLIPH was used to cluster TCRbeta CDR3s in pairs of cohorts matched for age and read depth, and a Wilcoxon test was used to compare cluster frequencies. TCRdb reprocessed the public reads and reports one entry per CDR3 protein sequence, without DNA. The authors' filters were not applied to this entry. The table for this sample lists roughly 3,800 distinct CDR3 sequences. Approximately 24% of the sample belongs to the ten largest clones.

Including cysteine and phenylalanine, the CDR3 has 17 amino acids. The protein alone is recorded here. The germline V gene supplies CDR1 SGHAT and CDR2 FQNNGV. The sequence was obtained from a human donor with an autoimmune cytopenia or autoimmune hepatitis (not recorded which). This sequence uses TRBV11-2 and TRBJ2-5; the D call of TRBD2 rests on TCRdb alone, since no DNA is present to check it. The source material was peripheral blood. CDR3 sequence: CASSAGTSGGARETQYF.